This entry lists 18 T cell receptor beta chains sequenced from one sample in a study of T cells after posttransplantation cyclophosphamide listed by TCRdb under 2016. Libraries were made using the immunoSEQ multiplex PCR assay. The source is immuneACCESS, and TCRdb retained only in-frame sequences with V and J called. Part of the clones is not carried over; for the studies checked, unresolved V genes explain less than half of this, and the remainder is unexplained. The sample profile shows more than 1,000 clones; about 73% of them were found once. The ten largest clones add up to 12% of the sample. The sample taken for sequencing was memory CD8+ T cells sorted from blood. The receptors derive from a man in his forties or fifties in good health, CMV-negative, and a related stem cell transplant donor.

This chain links TRBV6-1 with TRBJ2-5, with D possibly being TRBD1 (5 bases). With 10 bases removed from V and 0 bases from J, the gap between germline ends came to 15 bases. The germline V gene encodes CDR1 MNHNS and CDR2 SASEGT. The CDR3 has 14 amino acids. The CDR3 DNA reads as TGTGCCACTGGCGCAGGGAAGGACCAAGAGACCCAGTACTTC. Translation gives CATGAGKDQETQYF.

This chain connects TRBV28 to TRBJ2-2; 7 nucleotides match TRBD1. The CDR3 is made up of 14 amino acids. The germline gives CDR1 MDHEN, CDR2 SYDVKM. The V and J ends lost 6 bases and 3 bases, in that order; junction bases with no gene match: 4. The CDR3 loop reads CASSLRGYTGELFF. Here the CDR3 DNA reads TGTGCCAGCAGCCTCAGGGGGTACACCGGGGAGCTGTTTTTT.

This clone was detected once. The chain is built from TRBV6-6 and TRBJ2-2; tentative D call: TRBD1 (6 bases). The germline V and J ends were trimmed by 7 bases and 5 bases, with 14 bases remaining between them. CDR1 and CDR2 from the germline V gene are MNHNY and SVGAGI (reference sequence). CDR3 length: 14 amino acids. The CDR3 protein is CASTNRVKTGELFF. In DNA form, the CDR3 reads TGTGCCAGCACAAACAGGGTTAAAACCGGGGAGCTGTTTTTT.

The chain couples TRBV15 to TRBJ2-1; 9 bases line up with TRBD2. In germline, CDR1 is LNHNV, CDR2 YYDKDF (reference sequence). Losses at the gene ends were 4 bases for V and 7 bases for J; bases not matched to a gene: 8. The CDR3 is 15 amino acids. DNA for the CDR3: TGTGCCACCAGCATAAGACTAGCGGAGGCGAATGAGCAGTTCTTC. It is translated as CATSIRLAEANEQFF.

This clone was detected once. A read error may produce the germline difference seen at one junction end. This chain links TRBV7-9 with TRBJ2-1, with D perhaps matching TRBD1 (6 bases). The V gene's germline CDR1 is SEHNR and CDR2 FQNEAQ (reference sequence). The CDR3 runs 17 residues. CDR3 sequence: CAGSYPLGQGLQDEQFF. CDR3 in DNA: TGTGCCGGCAGCTACCCCCTCGGGCAGGGGCTTCAGGATGAGCAGTTCTTC. The whole variable domain, filled in from reference TRBV7-9 and TRBJ2-1, reads DTGVSQNPRHKITKRGQNVTFRCDPISEHNRLYWYRQTLGQGPEFLTYFQNEAQLEKSRLLSDRFSAERPKGSFSTLEIQRTEQGDSAMYLCAGSYPLGQGLQDEQFFGPGTRLTVL.

The V call is TRBV4-3, the J call TRBJ1-1, with 12 bases fitting TRBD1. The V segment lost 0 bases and the J segment 7 bases; nucleotides outside the gene matches: 6. The CDR3 loop spans 16 amino acids. CDR1 and CDR2 (germline): LGHNA, YSLEER. In DNA form, the CDR3 reads TGCGCCAGCAGCCAAGATTGGGGACAGGGGGCCGGTGAAGCTTTCTTT. Translation: CASSQDWGQGAGEAFF.

The rearrangement joins TRBV9 to TRBJ2-1; 14 positions agree with TRBD2. Germline V gene sequence: CDR1 SGDLS, CDR2 YYNGEE. Germline trimming cut 4 bases from V and 12 bases from J; bases unmatched to any gene: 9. The CDR3 has 15 amino acids. CDR3 bases: TGTGCCAGCAGCCCGGGGACTAGCGGGGGCATCGGGCAGTTCTTC. Its protein is CASSPGTSGGIGQFF.

The table lists this clone with a count of one. This chain connects TRBV7-2 to TRBJ2-1; D remains unclear. V shed 0 bases and J shed 7 bases, with 7 bases lying between them. Per germline, CDR1 SGHTA and CDR2 FQGNSA. CDR3 length equals 13 residues. This CDR3 reads CASSLAGLNEQFF. CDR3 in DNA: TGTGCCAGCAGCTTAGCTGGGCTTAATGAGCAGTTCTTC.

The gene calls are TRBV4-3 and TRBJ1-2, with D tentatively TRBD1 (6 bases). This CDR3 comprises 17 residues. The V gene's germline CDR1 is LGHNA and CDR2 YSLEER. V lost 0 bases and J lost 2, with 16 bases in between. Here the CDR3 DNA reads TGCGCCAGCAGCCAAGATCTGGGTACAGGGATAAACTATGGCTACACCTTC. Residues: CASSQDLGTGINYGYTF.

This clone has a handful of counts. The chain recombines TRBV19 with TRBJ1-2, with 7 bases identical to TRBD1. Trimming cost V 7 bases and J 3 bases; bases outside gene matches: 14. From germline, CDR1 is LNHDA and CDR2 SQIVND (reference sequence). The CDR3 spans 16 residues. CDR3 nucleotide sequence: TGTGCCAGTACCGGTCTTTTGGGGGACAGATACTATGGCTACACCTTC. Residues: CASTGLLGDRYYGYTF.

The chain recombines TRBV7-9 with TRBJ1-4, with TRBD1 identical over 7 bases. Germline assignment: CDR1 SEHNR and CDR2 FQNEAQ (reference sequence). The CDR3 covers 19 residues. With 0 bases clipped from V and 5 bases from J, the junction kept 15 bases outside the gene matches. The DNA of the CDR3 is TGTGCCAGCAGCTTAGCTTTCCGACAGGGAGGTTCATACAATGAAAAACTGTTTTTT. It specifies CASSLAFRQGGSYNEKLFF.

The rearrangement links TRBV2 to TRBJ2-1; TRBD2 is a possible D gene (5 bases). V lost 6 bases and J lost 8, with 20 bases in between. Looked up from germline, CDR1 is SNHLY and CDR2 is FYNNEI. This CDR3 has 15 residues. The CDR3 is CASSAPRVGSDEQFF. The CDR3 DNA is TGTGCCAGCAGCGCCCCGAGGGTAGGGAGTGATGAGCAGTTCTTC.

The gene calls are TRBV6-1 and TRBJ2-4, with D perhaps matching TRBD2 (6 bases). Germline assignment: CDR1 MNHNS and CDR2 SASEGT. Trimming removed 3 bases from V and 0 bases from J, with 12 bases in between. The CDR3 sequence is 16 residues long. CDR3 loop: CASSELTSLAKNIQYF. In nucleotides, the CDR3 is TGTGCCAGCAGTGAGCTGACTAGTCTAGCCAAAAACATTCAGTACTTC.

With respect to this clone: One end of the junction is discordant with germline, which a read error may explain. This sample also contains other DNA sequences that code for the same CDR3. V and J are TRBV12-5 and TRBJ1-6; unclear D gene. The CDR3 covers 15 residues. Germline V gene lookup returns CDR1 LGHNT and CDR2 FRNRAP. The CDR3 sequence is CASGRKEAHNSPLHF. In nucleotides, the CDR3 is TGTGCTAGTGGCCGAAAGGAGGCGCATAATTCCCCCCTCCACTTT.

The chain carries TRBV18 and TRBJ2-7; tentative D call: TRBD1 (6 bases). The V gene lost 3 bases and the J gene lost 6 bases, with 21 bases spanning the gap. The CDR3 consists of 16 residues. Germline CDR1 and CDR2: KGHSH and LQKENI. CDR3 in DNA: TGTGCCAGCTCACCTATCCCAGGGGACGCTTTACGCGAGCAGTACTTC. This gives the protein CASSPIPGDALREQYF.

This clone was detected only once. The CDR3, as DNA: TGTGCCAGCAGCCTACCGAGGACAGGGAAGGGGACCCAGTACTTC. The encoded protein is CASSLPRTGKGTQYF. V and J are TRBV11-1 and TRBJ2-5; 8 nucleotides match TRBD1. The CDR3 runs 15 residues. J lost 7 bases, V lost 5 bases, and 12 bases had no gene match. Germline CDR1 reads SGHAT; CDR2 reads FQDESV (reference sequence). Full variable domain (outside the CDR3, taken from reference TRBV11-1 and TRBJ2-5): EAEVAQSPRYKITEKSQAVAFWCDPISGHATLYWYRQILGQGPELLVQFQDESVVDDSQLPKDRFSAERLKGVDSTLKIQPAELGDSAMYLCASSLPRTGKGTQYFGPGTRLLVL.

The chain recombines TRBV5-4 with TRBJ1-2; TRBD1 matches 10 bases. Germline CDR1 SGHNT, CDR2 YYREEE (reference sequence). J gave up 5 bases and V 4 bases, and 11 bases lay outside the gene matches. The CDR3 runs 16 residues. CDR3 coding DNA: TGTGCCAGCAGCCCACCGGGACAGGGGACCGCATATGGCTACACCTTC. This gives the protein CASSPPGQGTAYGYTF.

This clone was observed a single time. The CDR3 here is CASSKTSGGTDTQYF. The CDR3 coding sequence is TGTGCCAGTAGTAAGACTAGCGGGGGTACAGATACGCAGTATTTT. The chain combines TRBV19 with TRBJ2-3; 12 bases agree with TRBD2. Germline V lookup: CDR1 LNHDA, CDR2 SQIVND (reference sequence). V shed 4 bases and J 3 bases; nucleotides not matched to a gene: 2. The CDR3 is 15 amino acids.